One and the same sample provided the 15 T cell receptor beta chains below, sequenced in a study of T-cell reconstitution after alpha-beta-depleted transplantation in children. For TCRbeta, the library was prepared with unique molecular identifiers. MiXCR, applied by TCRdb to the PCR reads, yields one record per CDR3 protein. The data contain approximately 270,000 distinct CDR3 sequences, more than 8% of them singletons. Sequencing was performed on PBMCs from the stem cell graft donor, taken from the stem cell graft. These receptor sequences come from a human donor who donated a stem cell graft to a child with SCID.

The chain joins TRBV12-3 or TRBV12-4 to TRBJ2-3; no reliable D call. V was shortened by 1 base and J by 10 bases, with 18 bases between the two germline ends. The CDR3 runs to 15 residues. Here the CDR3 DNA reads TGTGCCAGCAGTTTAGGGGAAGCCCAGCGTGACCCGCAGTATTTT. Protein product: CASSLGEAQRDPQYF.

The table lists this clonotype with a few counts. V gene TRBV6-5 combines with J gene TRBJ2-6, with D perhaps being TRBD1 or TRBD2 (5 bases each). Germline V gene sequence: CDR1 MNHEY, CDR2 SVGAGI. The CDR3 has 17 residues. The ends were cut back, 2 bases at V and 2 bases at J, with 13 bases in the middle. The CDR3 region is CASSYPGPKTGANVLTF. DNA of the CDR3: TGTGCCAGCAGTTACCCGGGGCCCAAAACTGGGGCCAACGTCCTGACTTTC.

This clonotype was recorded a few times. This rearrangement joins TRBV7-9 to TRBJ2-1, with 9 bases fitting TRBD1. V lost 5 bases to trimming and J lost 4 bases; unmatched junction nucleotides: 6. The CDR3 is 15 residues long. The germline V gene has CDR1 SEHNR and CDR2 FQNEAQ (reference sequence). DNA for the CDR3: TGTGCCAGCAGCCCTCTGACAGGGGGATACAATGAGCAGTTCTTC. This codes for CASSPLTGGYNEQFF.

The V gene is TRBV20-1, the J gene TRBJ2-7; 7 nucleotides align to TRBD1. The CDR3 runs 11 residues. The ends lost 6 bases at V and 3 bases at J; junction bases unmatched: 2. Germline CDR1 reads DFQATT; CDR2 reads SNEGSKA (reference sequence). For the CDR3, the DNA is TGCAGTGCGTGGACAGGCTACGAGCAGTACTTC. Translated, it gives CSAWTGYEQYF.

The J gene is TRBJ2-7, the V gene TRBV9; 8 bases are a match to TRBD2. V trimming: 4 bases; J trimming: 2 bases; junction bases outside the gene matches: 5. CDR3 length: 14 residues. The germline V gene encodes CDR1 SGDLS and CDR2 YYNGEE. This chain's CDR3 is CASSSGLGTYEQYF. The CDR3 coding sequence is TGTGCCAGCAGCTCGGGACTAGGAACCTACGAGCAGTACTTC.

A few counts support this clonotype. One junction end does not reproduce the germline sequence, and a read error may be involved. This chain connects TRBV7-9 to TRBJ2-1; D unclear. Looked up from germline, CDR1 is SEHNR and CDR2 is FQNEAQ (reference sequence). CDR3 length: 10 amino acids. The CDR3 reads CASSQPPLPF. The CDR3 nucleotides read TGTGCCAGCTCCCAGCCCCCGCTCCCGTTC.

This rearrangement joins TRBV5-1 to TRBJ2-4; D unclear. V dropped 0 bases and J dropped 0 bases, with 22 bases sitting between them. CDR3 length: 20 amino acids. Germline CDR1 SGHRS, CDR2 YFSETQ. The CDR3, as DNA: TGCGCCAGCAGCTTGGAGGGTCCGAGTCAATACAGAGTAGCCAAAAACATTCAGTACTTC. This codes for CASSLEGPSQYRVAKNIQYF.

The CDR3 sequence: CSARDRGRKTSYEQYF. The CDR3 DNA is TGCAGTGCTAGAGATCGGGGCAGGAAAACCTCCTACGAGCAGTACTTC. The rearrangement joins TRBV20-1 to TRBJ2-7; D is tentatively TRBD1 or TRBD2 (5 bases each). Germline CDR1 DFQATT, CDR2 SNEGSKA (reference sequence). This CDR3 comprises 16 residues. Deletions cut 0 bases from V and 0 bases from J, with 15 bases between.

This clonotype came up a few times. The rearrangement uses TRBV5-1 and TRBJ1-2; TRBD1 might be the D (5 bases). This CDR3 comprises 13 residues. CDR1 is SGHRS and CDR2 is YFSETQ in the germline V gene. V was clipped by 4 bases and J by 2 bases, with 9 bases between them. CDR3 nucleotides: TGCGCCAGCAGCGTGGACACGAACTATGGCTACACCTTC. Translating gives CASSVDTNYGYTF.

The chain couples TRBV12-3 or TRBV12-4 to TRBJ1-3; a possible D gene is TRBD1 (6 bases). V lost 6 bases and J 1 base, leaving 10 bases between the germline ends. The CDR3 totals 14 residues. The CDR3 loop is CASREQGSGNTIYF. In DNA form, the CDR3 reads TGTGCCAGCAGAGAACAGGGTTCTGGAAACACCATATATTTT.

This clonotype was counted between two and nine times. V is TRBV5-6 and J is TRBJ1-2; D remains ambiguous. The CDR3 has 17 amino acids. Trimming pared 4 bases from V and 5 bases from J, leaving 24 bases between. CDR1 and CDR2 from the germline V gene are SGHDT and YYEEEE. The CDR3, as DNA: TGTGCCAGCAGCGTGGGGTCAAAGACCAGTAAGCTTTATGGCTACACCTTC. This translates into CASSVGSKTSKLYGYTF.

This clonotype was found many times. The CDR3 region is CASSQGRVSEQYF. The CDR3 DNA is TGTGCCAGCAGCCAAGGCAGGGTCTCCGAGCAGTACTTC. The chain uses TRBV3-1 and TRBJ2-7; D is possibly TRBD1 (5 bases). CDR1 is LGHDT and CDR2 is YNNKEL in the germline V gene (reference sequence). CDR3 size: 13 residues. The V end was cut by 1 base, the J end by 6 bases, with 10 bases between.

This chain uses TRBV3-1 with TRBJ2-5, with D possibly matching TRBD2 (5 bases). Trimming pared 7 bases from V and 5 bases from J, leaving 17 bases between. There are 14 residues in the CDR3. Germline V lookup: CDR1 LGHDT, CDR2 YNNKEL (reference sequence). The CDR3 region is CASTLLLGSETQYF. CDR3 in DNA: TGTGCCAGCACCCTCCTTCTGGGGAGCGAGACCCAGTACTTC.

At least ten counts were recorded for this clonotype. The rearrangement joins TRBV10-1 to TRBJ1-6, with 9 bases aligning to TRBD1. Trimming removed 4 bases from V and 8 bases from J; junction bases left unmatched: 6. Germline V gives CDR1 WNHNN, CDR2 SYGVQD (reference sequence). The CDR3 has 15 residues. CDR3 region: CASSVFRTGDSPLHF. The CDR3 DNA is TGCGCCAGCAGTGTTTTCAGGACAGGGGATTCACCCCTCCACTTT.

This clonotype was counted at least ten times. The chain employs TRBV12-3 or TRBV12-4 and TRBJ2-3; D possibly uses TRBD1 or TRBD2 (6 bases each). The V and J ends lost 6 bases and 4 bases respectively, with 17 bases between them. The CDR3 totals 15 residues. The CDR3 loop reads CASSLWGADADTQYF. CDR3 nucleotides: TGTGCCAGCAGCCTTTGGGGGGCCGATGCAGATACGCAGTATTTT.